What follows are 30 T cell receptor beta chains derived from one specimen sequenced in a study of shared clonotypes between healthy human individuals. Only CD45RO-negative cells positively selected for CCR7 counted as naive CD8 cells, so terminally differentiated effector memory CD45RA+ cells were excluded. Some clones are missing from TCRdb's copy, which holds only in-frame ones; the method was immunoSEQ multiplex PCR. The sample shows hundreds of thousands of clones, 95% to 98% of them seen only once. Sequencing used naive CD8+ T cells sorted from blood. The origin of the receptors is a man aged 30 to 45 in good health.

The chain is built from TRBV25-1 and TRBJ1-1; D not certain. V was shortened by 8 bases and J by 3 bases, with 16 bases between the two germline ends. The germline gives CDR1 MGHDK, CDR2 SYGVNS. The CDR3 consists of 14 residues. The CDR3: CASRNRGFDTEAFF. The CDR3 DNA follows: TGTGCCAGCCGGAACCGGGGTTTTGACACTGAAGCTTTCTTT.

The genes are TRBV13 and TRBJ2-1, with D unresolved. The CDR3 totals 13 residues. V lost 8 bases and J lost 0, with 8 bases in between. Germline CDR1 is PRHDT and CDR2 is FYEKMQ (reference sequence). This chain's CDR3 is CASLGNSYNEQFF. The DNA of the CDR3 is TGTGCCAGCTTGGGTAACTCCTACAATGAGCAGTTCTTC.

CDR3 sequence: CASKAGTEAFF. CDR3 nucleotide sequence: TGTGCCAGCAAGGCGGGCACTGAAGCTTTCTTT. This chain joins TRBV13 and TRBJ1-1; D is uncertain. With 7 bases removed from V and 4 bases from J, the gap between germline ends came to 7 bases. CDR1 and CDR2 from the germline V gene are PRHDT and FYEKMQ (reference sequence). This CDR3 comprises 11 residues.

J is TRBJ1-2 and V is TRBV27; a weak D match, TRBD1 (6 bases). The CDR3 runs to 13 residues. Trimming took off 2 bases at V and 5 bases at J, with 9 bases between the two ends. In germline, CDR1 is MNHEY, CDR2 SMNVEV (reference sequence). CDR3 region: CASSLQGSYGYTF. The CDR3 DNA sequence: TGTGCCAGCAGTTTACAGGGGTCGTATGGCTACACCTTC.

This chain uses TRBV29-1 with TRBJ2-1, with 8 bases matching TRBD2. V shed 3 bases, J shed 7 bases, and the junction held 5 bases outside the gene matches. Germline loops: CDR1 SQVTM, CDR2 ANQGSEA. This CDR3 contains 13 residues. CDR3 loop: CSVESSGSNEQFF. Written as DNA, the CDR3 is TGCAGCGTTGAGTCGAGCGGGAGTAATGAGCAGTTCTTC.

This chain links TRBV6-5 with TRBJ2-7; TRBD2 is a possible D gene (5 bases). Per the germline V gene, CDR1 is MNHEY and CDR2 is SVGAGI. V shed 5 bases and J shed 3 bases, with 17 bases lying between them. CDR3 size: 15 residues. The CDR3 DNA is TGTGCCAGCAGTACCCTCCCAAACAGCGGCTACGAGCAGTACTTC. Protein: CASSTLPNSGYEQYF.

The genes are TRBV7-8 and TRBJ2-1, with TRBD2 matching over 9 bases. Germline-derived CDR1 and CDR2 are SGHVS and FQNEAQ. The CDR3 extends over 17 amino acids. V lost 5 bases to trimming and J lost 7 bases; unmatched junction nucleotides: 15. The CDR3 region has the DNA TGTGCCAGCAGCCCGGCGGGTAGCGGGAGTGTCGGAAATGAGCAGTTCTTC. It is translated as CASSPAGSGSVGNEQFF. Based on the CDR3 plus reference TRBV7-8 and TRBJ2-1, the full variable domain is GAGVSQSPRYKVAKRGQDVALRCDPISGHVSLFWYQQALGQGPEFLTYFQNEAQLDKSGLPSDRFFAERPEGSVSTLKIQRTQQEDSAVYLCASSPAGSGSVGNEQFFGPGTRLTVL.

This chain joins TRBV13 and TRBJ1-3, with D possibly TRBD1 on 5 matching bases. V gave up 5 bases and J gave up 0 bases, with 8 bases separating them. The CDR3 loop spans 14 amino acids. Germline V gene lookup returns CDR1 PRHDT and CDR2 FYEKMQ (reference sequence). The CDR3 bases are TGTGCCAGCAGCCCCGACAGCTCTGGAAACACCATATATTTT. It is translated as CASSPDSSGNTIYF.

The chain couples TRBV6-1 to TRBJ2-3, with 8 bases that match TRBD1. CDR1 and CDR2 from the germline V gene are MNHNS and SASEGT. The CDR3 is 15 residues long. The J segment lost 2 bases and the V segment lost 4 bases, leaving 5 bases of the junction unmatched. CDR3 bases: TGTGCCAGCAGTGCAGGGGGCATGGACACAGATACGCAGTATTTT. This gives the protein CASSAGGMDTDTQYF.

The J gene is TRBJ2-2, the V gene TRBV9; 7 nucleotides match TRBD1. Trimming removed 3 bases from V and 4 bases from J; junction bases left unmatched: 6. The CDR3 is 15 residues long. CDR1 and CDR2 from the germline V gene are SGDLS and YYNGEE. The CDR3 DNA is TGTGCCAGCAGCGAACGACCAGGGGGCACCGGGGAGCTGTTTTTT. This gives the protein CASSERPGGTGELFF.

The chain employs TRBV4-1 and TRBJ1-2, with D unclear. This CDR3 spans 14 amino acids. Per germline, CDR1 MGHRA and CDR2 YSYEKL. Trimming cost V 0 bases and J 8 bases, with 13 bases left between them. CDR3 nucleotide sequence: TGCGCCAGCAGCCAAGAATGGGCCCAGGAGGGCTACACCTTC. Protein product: CASSQEWAQEGYTF.

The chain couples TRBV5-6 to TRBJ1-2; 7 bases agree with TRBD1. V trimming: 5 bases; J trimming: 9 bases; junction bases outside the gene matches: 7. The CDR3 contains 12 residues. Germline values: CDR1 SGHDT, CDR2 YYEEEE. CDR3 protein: CASRTDRDSYTF. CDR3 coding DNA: TGTGCCAGCAGAACCGACAGGGATAGCTACACCTTC.

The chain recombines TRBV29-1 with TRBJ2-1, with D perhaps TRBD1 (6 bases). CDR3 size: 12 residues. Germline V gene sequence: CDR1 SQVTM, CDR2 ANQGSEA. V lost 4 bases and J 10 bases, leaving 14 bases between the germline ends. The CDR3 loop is CSVVSVGQEQFF. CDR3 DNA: TGCAGCGTTGTGTCAGTCGGACAGGAGCAGTTCTTC.

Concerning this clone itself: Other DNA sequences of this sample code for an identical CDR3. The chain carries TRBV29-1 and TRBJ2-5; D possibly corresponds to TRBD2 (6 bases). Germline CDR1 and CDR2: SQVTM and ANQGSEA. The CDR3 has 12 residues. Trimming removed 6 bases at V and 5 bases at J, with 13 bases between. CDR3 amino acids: CSVAGRGETQYF. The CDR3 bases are TGCAGCGTGGCCGGGCGGGGTGAGACCCAGTACTTC.

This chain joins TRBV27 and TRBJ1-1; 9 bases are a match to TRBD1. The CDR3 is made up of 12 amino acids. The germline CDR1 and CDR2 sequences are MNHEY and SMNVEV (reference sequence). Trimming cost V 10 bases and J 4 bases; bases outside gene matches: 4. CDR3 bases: TGTGCCACCCGACAGGGGGGCACTGAAGCTTTCTTT. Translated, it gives CATRQGGTEAFF.

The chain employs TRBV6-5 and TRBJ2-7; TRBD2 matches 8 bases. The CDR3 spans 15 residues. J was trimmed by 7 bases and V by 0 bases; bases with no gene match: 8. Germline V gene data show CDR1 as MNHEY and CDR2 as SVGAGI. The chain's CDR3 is CASSYSIAGLGEQYF. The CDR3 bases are TGTGCCAGCAGTTACTCGATAGCGGGGTTGGGGGAGCAGTACTTC.

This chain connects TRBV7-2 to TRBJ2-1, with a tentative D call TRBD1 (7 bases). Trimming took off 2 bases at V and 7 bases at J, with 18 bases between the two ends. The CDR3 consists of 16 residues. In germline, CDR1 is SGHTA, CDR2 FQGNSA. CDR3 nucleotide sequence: TGTGCCAGCAGCTTAATCCGGCGGGACAGCCAAAATGAGCAGTTCTTC. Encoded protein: CASSLIRRDSQNEQFF. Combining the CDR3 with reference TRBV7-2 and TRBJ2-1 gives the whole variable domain GAGVSQSPSNKVTEKGKDVELRCDPISGHTALYWYRQSLGQGLEFLIYFQGNSAPDKSGLPSDRFSAERTGGSVSTLTIQRTQQEDSAVYLCASSLIRRDSQNEQFFGPGTRLTVL.

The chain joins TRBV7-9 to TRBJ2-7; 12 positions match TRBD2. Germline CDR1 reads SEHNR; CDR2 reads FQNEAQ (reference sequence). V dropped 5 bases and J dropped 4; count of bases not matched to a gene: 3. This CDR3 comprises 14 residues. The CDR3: CASSGGLAGYEQYF. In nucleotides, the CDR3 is TGTGCCAGCAGCGGGGGACTAGCGGGTTACGAGCAGTACTTC.

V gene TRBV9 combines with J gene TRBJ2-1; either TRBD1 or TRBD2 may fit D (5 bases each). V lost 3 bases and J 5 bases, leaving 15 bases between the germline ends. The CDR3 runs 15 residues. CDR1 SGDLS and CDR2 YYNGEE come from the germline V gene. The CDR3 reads CASSAPRDAHNEQFF. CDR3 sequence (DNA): TGTGCCAGCAGCGCGCCCCGGGACGCCCACAATGAGCAGTTCTTC.

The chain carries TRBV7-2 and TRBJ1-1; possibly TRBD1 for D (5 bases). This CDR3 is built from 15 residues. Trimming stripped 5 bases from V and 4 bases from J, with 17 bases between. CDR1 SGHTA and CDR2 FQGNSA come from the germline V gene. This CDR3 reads CASSAGPWGGTEAFF. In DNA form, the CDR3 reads TGTGCCAGCAGCGCCGGTCCGTGGGGGGGCACTGAAGCTTTCTTT.

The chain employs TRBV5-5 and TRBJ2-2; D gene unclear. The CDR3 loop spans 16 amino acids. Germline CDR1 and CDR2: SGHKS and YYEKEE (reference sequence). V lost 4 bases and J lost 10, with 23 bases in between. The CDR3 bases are TGTGCCAGCAGCCCCTATATACAGTCAGCTCCCGAGGAGCTGTTTTTT. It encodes CASSPYIQSAPEELFF. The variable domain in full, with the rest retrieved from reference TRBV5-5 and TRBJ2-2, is DAGVTQSPTHLIKTRGQQVTLRCSPISGHKSVSWYQQVLGQGPQFIFQYYEKEERGRGNFPDRFSARQFPNYSSELNVNALLLGDSALYLCASSPYIQSAPEELFFGEGSRLTVL.

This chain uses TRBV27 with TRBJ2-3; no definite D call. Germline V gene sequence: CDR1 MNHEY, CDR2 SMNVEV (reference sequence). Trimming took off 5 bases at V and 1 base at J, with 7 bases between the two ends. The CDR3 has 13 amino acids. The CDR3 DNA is TGTGCCAGCAGTCCCTGGGGCACAGATACGCAGTATTTT. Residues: CASSPWGTDTQYF.

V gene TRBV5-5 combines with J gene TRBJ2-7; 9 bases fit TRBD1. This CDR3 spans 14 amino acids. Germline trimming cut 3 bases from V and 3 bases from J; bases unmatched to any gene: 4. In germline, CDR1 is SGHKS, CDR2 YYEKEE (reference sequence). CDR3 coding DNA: TGTGCCAGCAGCTGGGGACAGGGAGTCTACGAGCAGTACTTC. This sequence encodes CASSWGQGVYEQYF.

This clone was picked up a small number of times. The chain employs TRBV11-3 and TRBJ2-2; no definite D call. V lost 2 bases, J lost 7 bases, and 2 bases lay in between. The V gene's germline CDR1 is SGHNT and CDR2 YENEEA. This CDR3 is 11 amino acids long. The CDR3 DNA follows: TGTGCCAGCAGCTTACTCGGGGAGCTGTTTTTT. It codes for CASSLLGELFF.

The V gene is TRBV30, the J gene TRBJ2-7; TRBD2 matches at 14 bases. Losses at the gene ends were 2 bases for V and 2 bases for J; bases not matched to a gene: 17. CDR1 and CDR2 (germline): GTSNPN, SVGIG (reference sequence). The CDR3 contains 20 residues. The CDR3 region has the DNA TGTGCCTGGAGTTCGTGGAGGGGACTAGCGGGAGCGGGGGCCCCCTACGAGCAGTACTTC. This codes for CAWSSWRGLAGAGAPYEQYF.

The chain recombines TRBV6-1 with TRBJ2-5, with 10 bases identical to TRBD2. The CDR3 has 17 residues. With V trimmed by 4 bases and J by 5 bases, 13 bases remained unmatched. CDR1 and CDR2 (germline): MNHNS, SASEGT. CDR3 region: CASSALPAERGGETQYF. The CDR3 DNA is TGTGCCAGCAGTGCCCTACCAGCCGAGCGGGGGGGGGAGACCCAGTACTTC.

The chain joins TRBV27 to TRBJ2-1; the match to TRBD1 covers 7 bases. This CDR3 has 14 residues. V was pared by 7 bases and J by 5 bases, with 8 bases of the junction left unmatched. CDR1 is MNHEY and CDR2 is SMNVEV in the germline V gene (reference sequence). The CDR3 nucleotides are TGTGCCAGCACGACAGGGAAAGTTAACAATGAGCAGTTCTTC. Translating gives CASTTGKVNNEQFF.

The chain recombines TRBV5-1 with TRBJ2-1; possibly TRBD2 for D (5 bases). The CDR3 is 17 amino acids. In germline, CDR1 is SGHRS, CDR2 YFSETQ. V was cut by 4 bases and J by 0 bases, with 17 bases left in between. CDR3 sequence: CASSIVGRGSSYNEQFF. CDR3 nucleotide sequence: TGCGCCAGCAGCATCGTCGGACGGGGAAGCTCCTACAATGAGCAGTTCTTC.

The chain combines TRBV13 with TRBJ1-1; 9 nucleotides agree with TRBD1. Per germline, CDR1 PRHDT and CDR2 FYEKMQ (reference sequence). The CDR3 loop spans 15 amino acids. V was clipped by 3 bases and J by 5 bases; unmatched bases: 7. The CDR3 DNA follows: TGTGCCAGCAGCTTCGGGACAGGGAGGGGGACTGAAGCTTTCTTT. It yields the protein CASSFGTGRGTEAFF.

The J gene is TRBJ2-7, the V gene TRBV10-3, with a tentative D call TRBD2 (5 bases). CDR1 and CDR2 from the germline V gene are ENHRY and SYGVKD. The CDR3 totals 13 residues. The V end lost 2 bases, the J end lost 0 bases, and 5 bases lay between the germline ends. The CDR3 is CAISEGSSYEQYF. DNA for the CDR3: TGTGCCATCAGTGAGGGGAGCTCCTACGAGCAGTACTTC.